The rows below give T cell receptor beta chains drawn from one sample of a study of CD8 T cells in ankylosing spondylitis. One entry per CDR3 protein results from TCRdb running MiXCR on the 5' RACE reads. The data contain hundreds of thousands of distinct CDR3 sequences, about a sixth of them singletons. Material: blood, either unsorted or a sorted T cell fraction (not recorded which). The receptors derive from a male donor with ankylosing spondylitis. Each CDR3 is given with its conserved first and last residue.

V gene,J gene,CDR3 protein
TRBV27,TRBJ2-1,CASGQGPTNEQFF
TRBV4-1,TRBJ2-7,CASSQDGGGVQYF
TRBV11-1,TRBJ2-7,CASSPRDRGIEQYF
TRBV5-1,TRBJ1-1,CASSLDGTAEAFF
TRBV27,TRBJ1-2,CASSLQATNYGYTF
TRBV7-9,TRBJ2-1,CASSLVGTGYNEQFF
TRBV4-2,TRBJ2-7,CASSQDTGQYEQYF
TRBV5-6,TRBJ2-2,CASSPWEEDTGELFF
TRBV20-1,TRBJ2-7,CSAGGRIYSYEQYF
TRBV6-1,TRBJ2-3,CASSEFGGASTDTQYF
TRBV4-3,TRBJ2-3,CASNNPPDTQYF
TRBV9,TRBJ2-7,CASSASGKGEQYF
TRBV27,TRBJ2-7,CASSLFGDEQYF
TRBV28,TRBJ2-7,CASRQDRGLIYEQYF
TRBV4-1,TRBJ1-2,CASSPGRTGALANYGYTF
TRBV5-6,TRBJ2-7,CASSWSSTGNEQYF
TRBV29-1,TRBJ2-4,CSVGGQLRRRF
TRBV4-1,TRBJ1-1,CASSQEQGTNTEAFF
TRBV28,TRBJ2-1,CASSSSAGAREQFF
TRBV4-1,TRBJ2-2,CASSQDTGELFF
TRBV29-1,TRBJ2-1,CTEGLAELSSYNEQFF
TRBV9,TRBJ2-7,CASSATGLSYEQYF
TRBV9,TRBJ2-7,CASSGAKNYEQYF
TRBV12-3/TRBV12-4,TRBJ1-3,CASSPPGASGNTIYF
TRBV5-1,TRBJ1-1,CASSLPTGVEGVIAEAFF
TRBV12-3/TRBV12-4,TRBJ2-5,CASSFPGGGETQYF
TRBV6-1,TRBJ2-2,CATGTTNTGELFF
TRBV7-6,TRBJ2-5,CASSLGDLAGAETQYF
TRBV15,TRBJ2-1,CATKVAGTYNEQFF
TRBV7-9,TRBJ1-2,CASSSDRDRYTF
TRBV11-2,TRBJ2-1,CASSFGISGRHEQFF
TRBV27,TRBJ2-7,CASEPPHSRYEQYF
TRBV11-2,TRBJ2-1,CASSPLGGDRYNEQFF
TRBV28,TRBJ2-7,CASTRRGNYEQYF
TRBV27,TRBJ2-7,CASSVTGNLLDEQYF
TRBV7-9,TRBJ2-3,CASSLSTGGEDTQYF